This section outlines one T cell receptor (beta chain) sequence together with its context. Its antigen remains unknown. PCR involved 60 Vbeta and 13 Jbeta primers. TCRdb's copy holds only in-frame clones and misses some; the assay was immunoSEQ multiplex PCR. The data contain about 78,000 clones, around 85% of them seen just once; the ten biggest clones take up roughly 2.3%. Deletions cut 4 bases from V and 3 bases from J, with 9 bases between. This CDR3 is 14 amino acids long. Germline-derived CDR1 and CDR2 are MNHNY and SVGAGI (reference sequence). This sample is drawn from a study of cytomegalovirus exposure and HLA in healthy donors. Nominal health characterized the donors when sampled, though unrecorded immune exposures were likely. Whole-study results and caveats: Further analysis was carried out later, and it showed several of the most significant clusters appearing linked to common viral pathogens. Reports credit the classifier with highly specific, highly sensitive diagnosis of cytomegalovirus status. For most TCR beta V segments, an earlier analysis put the productive rate at about 87% or about 30% of the time.

J is TRBJ2-2 and V is TRBV6-6; D might be TRBD1 (6 bases). The receptor comes from a woman in her 50s in good health and CMV-seronegative. The sample comprised PBMCs. CDR3 nucleotides: TGTGCCAGCAGTTGGCCAGGGGACACCGGGGAGCTGTTTTTT. Protein product: CASSWPGDTGELFF.